Below, 14 T cell receptor beta chains from the same sample are listed, as sequenced in a study of T cell responses to AZD1222 COVID-19 vaccine. The protocol was immunoSEQ multiplex PCR, while the TCRdb copy is restricted to in-frame clones and leaves out a portion. The profile shows more than 80,000 clones, around 88% of them singletons. The source material was peripheral blood, sampled on day 0 of MenACWY control vaccination. The receptors stem from an adult in good health.

V gene TRBV5-6 combines with J gene TRBJ2-7; TRBD1 might be the D (6 bases). The V end was cut by 1 base, the J end by 4 bases, with 6 bases between. This CDR3 region has 12 residues. CDR1 and CDR2 (germline): SGHDT, YYEEEE. The CDR3 DNA reads as TGTGCCAGCAGCTTGAGGGGGTACGAGCAGTACTTC. Its protein is CASSLRGYEQYF.

The CDR3 protein is CASRGELTGVRETQYF. CDR3 bases: TGTGCCAGCAGGGGGGAGCTTACAGGGGTTCGAGAGACCCAGTACTTC. This sequence joins TRBV2 and TRBJ2-5; 7 bases fit TRBD1. With V trimmed by 6 bases and J by 4 bases, 14 bases remained unmatched. CDR1 SNHLY and CDR2 FYNNEI come from the germline V gene. The CDR3 spans 16 residues. Full variable domain (rest looked up from reference TRBV2 and TRBJ2-5): EPEVTQTPSHQVTQMGQEVILRCVPISNHLYFYWYRQILGQKVEFLVSFYNNEISEKSEIFDDQFSVERPDGSNFTLKIRSTKLEDSAMYFCASRGELTGVRETQYFGPGTRLLVL.

This clone was seen a handful of times. This chain uses TRBV27 with TRBJ2-3, with D possibly matching TRBD1 (5 bases). V was clipped by 3 bases and J by 0 bases, with 10 bases between them. Germline V CDR1 and CDR2: MNHEY, SMNVEV (reference sequence). This CDR3 is built from 15 residues. CDR3 bases: TGTGCCAGCAGTTTTAGGGCAGGGAGCACAGATACGCAGTATTTT. It encodes CASSFRAGSTDTQYF.

V and J are TRBV19 and TRBJ1-4; possible D gene TRBD1, 6 bases. Trimming removed 9 bases at V and 3 bases at J, with 14 bases between. The CDR3 is made up of 14 amino acids. The V gene's germline CDR1 is LNHDA and CDR2 SQIVND (reference sequence). CDR3 sequence (DNA): TGTGCCAGCAAACAGGGTGCGGCTAATGAAAAACTGTTTTTT. This encodes CASKQGAANEKLFF.

Here the CDR3 DNA reads TGTGCCAGCAGCTTGGGGACAGGGGATTGGGATCAGCCCCAGCATTTT. It yields the protein CASSLGTGDWDQPQHF. The V and J genes are TRBV5-6 and TRBJ1-5, with TRBD1 matching 9 bases. The CDR3 is 16 amino acids. Germline V gene data show CDR1 as SGHDT and CDR2 as YYEEEE. V gave up 0 bases and J gave up 5 bases; unmatched junction bases: 6.

The J gene is TRBJ1-2, the V gene TRBV5-4; D is perhaps TRBD1 (6 bases). Trimming took 5 bases from V and 0 from J, leaving 14 bases between them. Per the germline V gene, CDR1 is SGHNT and CDR2 is YYREEE (reference sequence). The CDR3 consists of 15 residues. CDR3 DNA sequence: TGTGCCAGCAGACCGGACAGTAGCTCTAACTATGGCTACACCTTC. It yields the protein CASRPDSSSNYGYTF.

As concerns this clone: Other DNA sequences in this specimen translate into the identical CDR3. The chain uses TRBV11-2 and TRBJ2-3, with D unresolved. The CDR3 length is 14 residues. Between the trimmed V and J ends, which lost 3 bases and 0 bases, there was a span of 7 bases. Germline-derived CDR1 and CDR2 are SGHAT and FQNNGV. Written as DNA, the CDR3 is TGTGCCAGCAGCTTCTCTGTTAGCACAGATACGCAGTATTTT. This codes for CASSFSVSTDTQYF.

This chain joins TRBV9 and TRBJ1-3; D gene uncertain. Germline assignment: CDR1 SGDLS and CDR2 YYNGEE. V was trimmed by 0 bases and J by 3 bases, leaving 7 bases between them. The CDR3 totals 14 residues. CDR3: CASSVDGGGNTIYF. The CDR3 bases are TGTGCCAGCAGCGTAGACGGAGGTGGAAACACCATATATTTT.

J is TRBJ2-5 and V is TRBV12-5; D unclear. The germline V gene encodes CDR1 LGHNT and CDR2 FRNRAP. The V end was cut by 2 bases, the J end by 5 bases, with 9 bases between. CDR3 size: 13 residues. The CDR3 region has the DNA TGTGCTAGTGGTTTGCCCCCTACTGAGACCCAGTACTTC. Its translation is CASGLPPTETQYF.

This clone was seen once. This chain joins TRBV19 and TRBJ1-2; D may be TRBD1 (5 bases). V was trimmed by 11 bases and J by 8 bases, leaving 15 bases between them. The germline CDR1 and CDR2 sequences are LNHDA and SQIVND (reference sequence). The CDR3 totals 11 residues. CDR3 DNA: TGTGCCGGCCGTCAGGGTGACGGCTACACCTTC. It is translated as CAGRQGDGYTF. Based on the CDR3 plus reference TRBV19 and TRBJ1-2, the full variable domain is DGGITQSPKYLFRKEGQNVTLSCEQNLNHDAMYWYRQDPGQGLRLIYYSQIVNDFQKGDIAEGYSVSREKKESFPLTVTSAQKNPTAFYLCAGRQGDGYTFGSGTRLTVV.

J is TRBJ2-2 and V is TRBV28; unclear D gene. Germline CDR1 and CDR2: MDHEN and SYDVKM. The CDR3 spans 16 residues. V lost 8 bases, J lost 4 bases, and 20 bases lay in between. The CDR3 spells CASADQVRVSTGELFF. CDR3 nucleotides: TGTGCCAGCGCCGATCAGGTTCGAGTATCCACCGGGGAGCTGTTTTTT.

This clone has only a few counts. This chain uses TRBV30 with TRBJ2-5; 7 bases line up with TRBD1. The V segment lost 3 bases and the J segment 4 bases; nucleotides outside the gene matches: 11. Germline V gene sequence: CDR1 GTSNPN, CDR2 SVGIG (reference sequence). This CDR3 comprises 15 residues. The CDR3 coding sequence is TGTGCCTGGAGGAGGGGGCAGGGGTACGGAGAGACCCAGTACTTC. The encoded protein is CAWRRGQGYGETQYF.

This chain connects TRBV5-4 to TRBJ1-2; 10 bases are shared with TRBD1. V lost 3 bases and J lost 4; bases outside the gene matches: 6. CDR3 size: 15 residues. The germline V gene encodes CDR1 SGHNT and CDR2 YYREEE (reference sequence). The CDR3 DNA reads as TGTGCCAGCAGCTCAAGGACAGGGGGGAGCTATGGCTACACCTTC. Protein sequence: CASSSRTGGSYGYTF.

This chain links TRBV28 with TRBJ1-5; possible D gene TRBD1, 6 bases. Germline-derived CDR1 and CDR2 are MDHEN and SYDVKM. This CDR3 is built from 15 residues. V dropped 6 bases and J dropped 2 bases, with 14 bases sitting between them. As DNA, the CDR3 is TGTGCCAGCAGGGGCCGACAGGTCGGCAATCAGCCCCAGCATTTT. Protein product: CASRGRQVGNQPQHF.